Listed here are 32 T cell receptor beta chains from one sample, sequenced in a study of blood T cell repertoires in COVID-19. Libraries were prepared by immunoSEQ multiplex PCR; TCRdb keeps only in-frame clonotypes and omits some of them. The sample gives around 330,000 clones, around 85% of which show up once; around 1.8% is in the top ten. Material for sequencing was PBMCs or T cells enriched from blood (not recorded which). These receptor sequences come from a woman in her 30s who had been exposed to COVID-19.

The chain employs TRBV28 and TRBJ2-2; weak D call: TRBD2 (6 bases). Trimming removed 5 bases from V and 6 bases from J, with 13 bases in between. CDR3 size: 14 residues. In germline, CDR1 is MDHEN, CDR2 SYDVKM. CDR3 sequence: CASSLTRGSGELFF. In DNA, the CDR3 is TGTGCCAGCAGTCTCACTCGGGGGTCCGGGGAGCTGTTTTTT.

The chain carries TRBV19 and TRBJ2-2, with 8 bases matching TRBD1. Looked up from germline, CDR1 is LNHDA and CDR2 is SQIVND (reference sequence). This CDR3 contains 15 residues. V lost 6 bases, J lost 0 bases, and 3 bases stayed unmatched. The CDR3 protein is CASRTGDANTGELFF. The CDR3 DNA reads TGTGCCAGTAGGACAGGGGACGCGAACACCGGGGAGCTGTTTTTT.

The chain joins TRBV5-1 to TRBJ1-1; the match to TRBD1 covers 9 bases. With 4 bases clipped from V and 4 bases from J, the junction kept 5 bases outside the gene matches. The CDR3 is 14 residues long. Per germline, CDR1 SGHRS and CDR2 YFSETQ. CDR3 sequence reads: CASSEGQGSTEAFF. CDR3 coding DNA: TGCGCCAGCAGCGAAGGACAGGGGAGCACTGAAGCTTTCTTT.

CDR3 in amino acids: CASSQREKLFF. The CDR3 DNA sequence: TGTGCCAGCAGCCAACGTGAAAAACTGTTTTTT. The chain uses TRBV3-1 (or the pseudogene TRBV3-2) and TRBJ1-4; D unclear. Germline CDR1 and CDR2: LGHDT and YNNKEL (reference sequence). The CDR3 is 11 residues long. Trimming pared 2 bases from V and 7 bases from J, leaving 2 bases between.

The genes are TRBV27 and TRBJ1-6; 12 bases are a match to TRBD1. CDR1 is MNHEY and CDR2 is SMNVEV in the germline V gene (reference sequence). The length of the CDR3 is 15 residues. The V gene end was trimmed by 3 bases and the J gene end by 9 bases; junction bases not matched to a gene: 3. The CDR3: CASSFGTGGSSPLHF. Here the CDR3 DNA reads TGTGCCAGCAGTTTTGGGACAGGGGGCAGTTCACCCCTCCACTTT.

The genes are TRBV7-2 and TRBJ2-3; TRBD2 matches at 9 bases. The germline V gene encodes CDR1 SGHTA and CDR2 FQGNSA. This CDR3 region has 15 residues. The V segment lost 8 bases and the J segment 5 bases; nucleotides outside the gene matches: 11. This chain's CDR3 is CASHVGGGAKDTQYF. CDR3 nucleotides: TGTGCCAGCCACGTAGGCGGGGGGGCAAAAGATACGCAGTATTTT.

The J gene is TRBJ2-2, the V gene TRBV5-4; TRBD2 is a possible D gene (5 bases). The V gene lost 0 bases and the J gene lost 7 bases, with 7 bases spanning the gap. The CDR3 has 13 amino acids. The germline V gene encodes CDR1 SGHNT and CDR2 YYREEE (reference sequence). This chain's CDR3 is CASSLAGNGELFF. The CDR3 DNA sequence: TGTGCCAGCAGCTTGGCCGGGAACGGGGAGCTGTTTTTT.

This rearrangement joins TRBV7-9 to TRBJ2-1, with TRBD1 matching over 11 bases. In germline, CDR1 is SEHNR, CDR2 FQNEAQ (reference sequence). The CDR3 sequence is 16 residues long. J gave up 8 bases and V 5 bases, and 11 bases lay outside the gene matches. The CDR3 DNA reads as TGTGCCAGCAGCCACAGGACAGGGGGCGCAATGTATGAGCAGTTCTTC. Residues: CASSHRTGGAMYEQFF.

The V call is TRBV4-3, the J call TRBJ1-1; 7 nucleotides align to TRBD1. V shed 3 bases, J shed 3 bases, and the junction held 10 bases outside the gene matches. The CDR3 consists of 16 residues. The germline CDR1 and CDR2 sequences are LGHNA and YSLEER. CDR3 amino acids: CASSQESGGWDTEAFF. The CDR3 coding sequence is TGCGCCAGCAGCCAGGAATCAGGGGGGTGGGACACTGAAGCTTTCTTT.

This chain uses TRBV18 with TRBJ1-1; D remains ambiguous. Trimming took off 5 bases at V and 6 bases at J, with 10 bases between the two ends. Germline V gives CDR1 KGHSH, CDR2 LQKENI. The CDR3 spans 12 residues. The CDR3 reads CASSKEVPEAFF. DNA of the CDR3: TGTGCCAGCTCAAAGGAGGTTCCTGAAGCTTTCTTT.

The V and J genes are TRBV11-1 and TRBJ2-3, with D possibly TRBD1 on 5 matching bases. Germline V gives CDR1 SGHAT, CDR2 FQDESV (reference sequence). V gave up 4 bases and J gave up 3 bases, with 8 bases separating them. The CDR3 covers 13 residues. CDR3 DNA sequence: TGTGCCAGCAGCTCAGGGTTAACAGATACGCAGTATTTT. Protein: CASSSGLTDTQYF.

V and J are TRBV5-8 and TRBJ2-2; 10 bases line up with TRBD2. V lost 0 bases to trimming and J lost 1 base; unmatched junction nucleotides: 3. The V gene's germline CDR1 is SGHTS and CDR2 YDEGEE. The CDR3 covers 17 residues. The CDR3 nucleotides are TGTGCCAGCAGCTTGGTACTAGCGGGAAGGAACACCGGGGAGCTGTTTTTT. Amino acid sequence: CASSLVLAGRNTGELFF.

This clone appeared a single time. This rearrangement joins TRBV19 to TRBJ1-2; a possible D gene is TRBD1 (6 bases). Per the germline V gene, CDR1 is LNHDA and CDR2 is SQIVND (reference sequence). V lost 7 bases, J lost 4 bases, and 19 bases lay in between. The CDR3 spans 15 residues. DNA of the CDR3: TGTGCCAGTAACGACCCAACGGGGGGCGGCTATGGCTACACCTTC. This sequence encodes CASNDPTGGGYGYTF. The entire variable domain, with the rest obtained from reference TRBV19 and TRBJ1-2, is as follows: DGGITQSPKYLFRKEGQNVTLSCEQNLNHDAMYWYRQDPGQGLRLIYYSQIVNDFQKGDIAEGYSVSREKKESFPLTVTSAQKNPTAFYLCASNDPTGGGYGYTFGSGTRLTVV.

V is TRBV18 and J is TRBJ1-4, with TRBD1 identical over 9 bases. With V trimmed by 6 bases and J by 8 bases, 7 bases remained unmatched. The CDR3 contains 14 residues. The V gene's germline CDR1 is KGHSH and CDR2 LQKENI. The CDR3 reads CASSPTGGREKLFF. CDR3 bases: TGTGCCAGCTCGCCGACAGGGGGACGAGAAAAACTGTTTTTT.

The chain carries TRBV30 and TRBJ1-2, with TRBD1 as a possible D gene (5 bases). The V gene's germline CDR1 is GTSNPN and CDR2 SVGIG (reference sequence). This CDR3 is 15 amino acids long. V lost 5 bases to trimming and J lost 1 base, with 17 bases between them. For the CDR3, the DNA is TGTGCCTGGGACGGGACTAGCGGGATTAACTATGGCTACACCTTC. It yields the protein CAWDGTSGINYGYTF.

The chain recombines TRBV7-2 with TRBJ1-2, with 8 bases aligning to TRBD1. J was trimmed by 2 bases and V by 1 base; bases with no gene match: 6. The CDR3 consists of 16 residues. Germline CDR1 and CDR2: SGHTA and FQGNSA. The CDR3 loop reads CASSLGPGQGNYGYTF. The CDR3 DNA sequence: TGTGCCAGCAGCTTAGGACCAGGACAGGGAAACTATGGCTACACCTTC.

This clone was counted only a few times. The chain employs TRBV6-1 and TRBJ2-7, with TRBD2 matching over 9 bases. The germline V gene has CDR1 MNHNS and CDR2 SASEGT. V was pared by 0 bases and J by 1 base, with 10 bases of the junction left unmatched. The CDR3 is made up of 18 amino acids. Here the CDR3 reads CASSEARNSGGDSYEQYF. Here the CDR3 DNA reads TGTGCCAGCAGTGAAGCTCGTAATAGCGGGGGCGATTCCTACGAGCAGTACTTC.

The genes are TRBV3-1 (or the pseudogene TRBV3-2) and TRBJ1-5; D perhaps matches TRBD1 (5 bases). The CDR3 length is 14 residues. Germline V lookup: CDR1 LGHDT, CDR2 YNNKEL (reference sequence). Trimming removed 1 base from V and 5 bases from J, with 9 bases in between. The CDR3 loop reads CASSQAGIDQPQHF. CDR3 DNA sequence: TGTGCCAGCAGCCAAGCAGGGATAGATCAGCCCCAGCATTTT.

The chain recombines TRBV7-9 with TRBJ2-5, with D possibly being TRBD2 (6 bases). The length of the CDR3 is 13 residues. The germline V gene has CDR1 SEHNR and CDR2 FQNEAQ (reference sequence). V shed 4 bases and J shed 2 bases, with 8 bases lying between them. The CDR3 loop is CASSYSGQETQYF. For the CDR3, the DNA is TGTGCCAGCAGCTATAGCGGTCAAGAGACCCAGTACTTC.

The rearrangement joins TRBV7-2 to TRBJ1-5, with 9 bases that match TRBD1. Trimming removed 2 bases from V and 4 bases from J; junction bases left unmatched: 6. Germline V gene data show CDR1 as SGHTA and CDR2 as FQGNSA. CDR3 size: 16 residues. The CDR3: CASSLLAGTGNQPQHF. CDR3 DNA sequence: TGTGCCAGCAGCTTACTAGCCGGGACAGGGAATCAGCCCCAGCATTTT.

This sequence joins TRBV5-1 and TRBJ1-1; 7 bases map to TRBD1. CDR3 length: 16 residues. Germline V lookup: CDR1 SGHRS, CDR2 YFSETQ. The V gene end was trimmed by 0 bases and the J gene end by 6 bases; junction bases not matched to a gene: 11. CDR3 residues: CASSLDFSGRGSEAFF. CDR3 sequence (DNA): TGCGCCAGCAGCTTGGATTTTTCGGGCAGGGGGTCTGAAGCTTTCTTT.

The chain links TRBV6-6 to TRBJ2-7, with TRBD2 as a possible D gene (6 bases). This CDR3 has 14 residues. Per germline, CDR1 MNHNY and CDR2 SVGAGI (reference sequence). Between the trimmed V and J ends, which lost 3 bases and 2 bases, there was a span of 11 bases. The CDR3 DNA follows: TGTGCCAGCAGTTATGGCGGGGCGACCTACGAGCAGTACTTC. This codes for CASSYGGATYEQYF.

This clone was counted once. This chain connects TRBV28 to TRBJ2-7; D uncertain. CDR3 length equals 13 residues. V gave up 3 bases and J gave up 4 bases, with 10 bases separating them. Germline CDR1 reads MDHEN; CDR2 reads SYDVKM. The CDR3 nucleotides read TGTGCCAGCAGTTTGTCGCAGGCGTACGAGCAGTACTTC. Translating gives CASSLSQAYEQYF.

This chain uses TRBV5-1 with TRBJ2-5; D is ambiguous. V was pared by 0 bases and J by 3 bases, with 12 bases between. Looked up from germline, CDR1 is SGHRS and CDR2 is YFSETQ. This CDR3 spans 15 amino acids. CDR3 protein: CASSLVATQEETQYF. CDR3 nucleotide sequence: TGCGCCAGCAGCTTGGTGGCGACTCAAGAAGAGACCCAGTACTTC.

The DNA for the CDR3 is TGTGCCAGCAGCCCTCCGGGACTAGCGGGAATGGAGCAGTACTTC. Amino acids: CASSPPGLAGMEQYF. This chain joins TRBV7-9 and TRBJ2-7, with 13 bases identical to TRBD2. CDR3 length equals 15 residues. Germline loops: CDR1 SEHNR, CDR2 FQNEAQ (reference sequence). V was pared by 5 bases and J by 7 bases, with 8 bases of the junction left unmatched.

J is TRBJ2-7 and V is TRBV19; D is possibly TRBD2 (6 bases). The CDR3 has 17 residues. Trimming took 5 bases from V and 1 from J, leaving 21 bases between them. The germline CDR1 and CDR2 sequences are LNHDA and SQIVND (reference sequence). CDR3 amino acids: CASSLLAPGTGSYEQYF. The CDR3 nucleotides read TGTGCCAGTAGTTTGCTAGCCCCCGGGACTGGATCCTACGAGCAGTACTTC.

In DNA form, the CDR3 reads TGTGCCACCAGTGATTTCCAGGGGGCAAGAACCGGGGAGCTGTTTTTT. As protein: CATSDFQGARTGELFF. This chain connects TRBV24-1 to TRBJ2-2, with 8 bases aligning to TRBD1. The CDR3 covers 16 residues. V lost 1 base and J lost 5; bases outside the gene matches: 5. From germline, CDR1 is KGHDR and CDR2 SFDVKD.

The V call is TRBV10-3, the J call TRBJ1-1, with 7 bases fitting TRBD1. This CDR3 spans 15 amino acids. Germline V CDR1 and CDR2: ENHRY, SYGVKD. V dropped 4 bases and J dropped 2; count of bases not matched to a gene: 7. The CDR3 reads CAISAPGGRNTEAFF. For the CDR3, the DNA is TGTGCCATCAGTGCCCCAGGGGGTAGAAACACTGAAGCTTTCTTT.

This rearrangement joins TRBV28 to TRBJ1-5; a weak D match, TRBD1 (5 bases). CDR3 size: 13 residues. CDR1 is MDHEN, CDR2 SYDVKM, per germline. V was trimmed by 7 bases and J by 7 bases, leaving 14 bases between them. The CDR3: CASKQAGQQPQHF. As DNA, the CDR3 is TGTGCCAGCAAACAGGCAGGCCAACAGCCCCAGCATTTT.

This chain links TRBV19 with TRBJ1-2; weak D call: TRBD1 (6 bases). CDR3 size: 15 residues. Germline V CDR1 and CDR2: LNHDA, SQIVND (reference sequence). V shed 8 bases and J shed 0 bases, with 16 bases lying between them. DNA for the CDR3: TGTGCCAGTCAAAGCGAGGGGACATCTAACTATGGCTACACCTTC. Protein sequence: CASQSEGTSNYGYTF.

The chain links TRBV12-5 to TRBJ1-2, with 10 bases lining up with TRBD1. This CDR3 is built from 15 residues. CDR1 LGHNT and CDR2 FRNRAP come from the germline V gene. V trimming: 1 base; J trimming: 4 bases; junction bases outside the gene matches: 3. The CDR3 sequence: CASGLGTGGGYGYTF. The CDR3 bases are TGTGCTAGTGGTTTGGGGACAGGGGGAGGCTATGGCTACACCTTC.

The V call is TRBV10-3, the J call TRBJ1-1; TRBD1 agrees at 7 bases. Germline CDR1 reads ENHRY; CDR2 reads SYGVKD. The V gene end was trimmed by 4 bases and the J gene end by 6 bases; junction bases not matched to a gene: 2. This CDR3 comprises 12 residues. The CDR3 coding sequence is TGTGCCATCAGTGTTGACAGGGCTGAAGCTTTCTTT. Residues: CAISVDRAEAFF.